Below are 11 T cell receptor beta chains sequenced from a single sample in a study of Graves' ophthalmopathy and Graves' hyperthyroidism. Amplified material comprised TCR beta CDR3 regions derived from RNA transcripts. First-round RT-PCR employed HTBI primers, with a second-round multiplex PCR after it. Each CDR3 protein is one row after TCRdb ran MiXCR on the multiplex PCR reads. The sample has roughly 420,000 distinct CDR3 sequences; around 21% are singletons. Sequenced: peripheral blood. The receptors here all came from a woman aged 18 to 35 with stable Graves' hyperthyroidism.

In this sample, this clonotype turned up once. The chain uses TRBV27 and TRBJ1-2; no firm D call. CDR3 length: 14 amino acids. Per the germline V gene, CDR1 is MNHEY and CDR2 is SMNVEV (reference sequence). V was cut by 5 bases and J by 4 bases, with 14 bases left in between. In nucleotides, the CDR3 is TGTGCCAGCAGTCCCGATGGGCAGTCCTATGGCTACACCTTC. Its protein is CASSPDGQSYGYTF.

This clonotype has ten or more counts. The rearrangement links TRBV12-3 or TRBV12-4 to TRBJ2-7, with D unclear. CDR3 length: 13 residues. Trimming shortened V by 7 bases and J by 2 bases, and 12 bases separated the two germline ends. In DNA form, the CDR3 reads TGTGCCAGCAAGGGAAACATGGCCTACGAGCAGTACTTC. Its translation is CASKGNMAYEQYF.

Concerning this clonotype: A much more abundant neighbour one base away suggests this may be a read error. This chain connects TRBV11-2 to TRBJ1-3; D perhaps matches TRBD1 (5 bases). The CDR3 spans 16 residues. V gave up 3 bases and J gave up 2 bases, with 14 bases separating them. Germline values: CDR1 SGHAT, CDR2 FQNNGV. CDR3 sequence (DNA): TGTGCCAGCAGCTTGAGGCCCGAGGGGCCTGGAAACACCATATATTTT. Protein: CASSLRPEGPGNTIYF.

CDR3 bases: TGCAGCGGTTCGATGACAGGGTCTGGGACCGGGGAGCTGTTTTTT. This sequence encodes CSGSMTGSGTGELFF. The chain recombines TRBV29-1 with TRBJ2-2; TRBD1 aligns across 7 bases. Trimming removed 7 bases from V and 5 bases from J; junction bases left unmatched: 13. Per germline, CDR1 SQVTM and CDR2 ANQGSEA. This CDR3 comprises 15 residues.

The table lists this clonotype with many counts. The V call is TRBV20-1, the J call TRBJ2-7; 8 bases are a match to TRBD2. The CDR3 totals 14 residues. The V and J ends lost 2 bases and 4 bases, in that order; junction bases with no gene match: 7. Germline V gene sequence: CDR1 DFQATT, CDR2 SNEGSKA (reference sequence). The DNA for the CDR3 is TGCAGTGCTAGAACTAGCGGTACTATATACGAGCAGTACTTC. Translated, it gives CSARTSGTIYEQYF.

This clonotype showed up many times. The chain combines TRBV20-1 with TRBJ1-1; maybe TRBD1 (6 bases). The germline gives CDR1 DFQATT, CDR2 SNEGSKA (reference sequence). V dropped 6 bases and J dropped 0 bases, with 11 bases sitting between them. The CDR3 runs 13 residues. The CDR3 loop is CSAWGHLNTEAFF. In DNA, the CDR3 is TGCAGTGCCTGGGGACACCTGAACACTGAAGCTTTCTTT.

This clonotype was seen at least ten times. The chain joins TRBV28 to TRBJ1-6; D remains ambiguous. V was trimmed by 7 bases and J by 3 bases, leaving 19 bases between them. The length of the CDR3 is 17 residues. Looked up from germline, CDR1 is MDHEN and CDR2 is SYDVKM. CDR3 protein: CASTTRQGFLYNSPLHF. The CDR3 DNA reads as TGTGCCAGCACTACCCGACAAGGATTCCTCTATAATTCACCCCTCCACTTT.

This clonotype was recorded many times. V usage is TRBV29-1 and J usage is TRBJ2-6; 12 positions match TRBD1. With 3 bases clipped from V and 4 bases from J, the junction kept 4 bases outside the gene matches. The germline gives CDR1 SQVTM, CDR2 ANQGSEA. The CDR3 contains 16 residues. For the CDR3, the DNA is TGCAGCGTTGAGGGGACAGGGGGCCGGGGGGCCAACGTCCTGACTTTC. Amino acids: CSVEGTGGRGANVLTF.

This clonotype was seen ten or more times. V gene TRBV6-1 combines with J gene TRBJ1-1; D perhaps matches TRBD1 (5 bases). This CDR3 is 16 amino acids long. Deletions cut 5 bases from V and 4 bases from J, with 20 bases between. CDR1 is MNHNS, CDR2 SASEGT, per germline. DNA for the CDR3: TGTGCCAGCAGTACAATCCCGGGACCCATTGGCACTGAAGCTTTCTTT. It translates to CASSTIPGPIGTEAFF.

At least ten counts were recorded for this clonotype. This chain uses TRBV15 with TRBJ2-7; 9 bases agree with TRBD2. V gave up 0 bases and J gave up 3 bases; unmatched junction bases: 12. This CDR3 contains 18 residues. Germline values: CDR1 LNHNV, CDR2 YYDKDF (reference sequence). DNA for the CDR3: TGTGCCACCAGCAGAGATTTAGGTTCGAGCGGGAGGTACTACGAGCAGTACTTC. Residues: CATSRDLGSSGRYYEQYF.

This clonotype has a count of ten or more. This chain connects TRBV12-3 or TRBV12-4 to TRBJ1-2; no definite D call. The V and J ends lost 1 base and 2 bases respectively, with 2 bases between them. CDR3 size: 12 residues. The DNA of the CDR3 is TGTGCCAGCAGTTTAGGGAACTATGGCTACACCTTC. Protein product: CASSLGNYGYTF.